A selection of T cell receptor beta chains follows, all from one sample in a study of T-cell reconstitution after alpha-beta-depleted transplantation in children. One entry per CDR3 protein results from TCRdb running MiXCR on the PCR reads. Here the sample spans hundreds of thousands of distinct CDR3 sequences, 9.5% to 15% being singletons. The sample here was PBMCs from the stem cell graft donor, taken from the stem cell graft. These receptors all come from a human donor who donated a stem cell graft to a child with combined immunodeficiency. The CDR3 runs from the conserved cysteine through the conserved F or W. Each record gives: CDR3 DNA, CDR3 protein, clone size, D gene, V gene, J gene. The D gene is left open where the match is weak. Size is omitted from some rows. Given values are once, few, many or a class for expanded clones.

TGTGCCAGCTTCGAGGGCAGGGAAAAGACCCAGTACTTC	CASFEGREKTQYF	NA	NA	TRBV6-2/TRBV6-3	TRBJ2-5
TGTGCCAGCAGCTTAGTGGCAGGCACAGATACGCAGTATTTT	CASSLVAGTDTQYF	NA	NA	TRBV11-3	TRBJ2-3
TGTGCCAGCTCGTACCTTGGGGCGCAGTATTTT	CASSYLGAQYF	NA	NA	TRBV6-5	TRBJ2-3
TGTGCCAGCAGCTTGATCGGAGTAGCAGCAGATACGCAGTATTTT	CASSLIGVAADTQYF	once	NA	TRBV7-3	TRBJ2-3
TGTGCCAGCAGCTTAAGGGTGGCGGGGATGAACACTGAAGCTTTCTTT	CASSLRVAGMNTEAFF	NA	NA	TRBV7-6	TRBJ1-1
TGTGCCAGCAGCGTAGGCGACGAATATGGCTACACCTTC	CASSVGDEYGYTF	NA	NA	TRBV9	TRBJ1-2
TGTGCCAGCAGCTTAGTGAGCGGCCAAGAGACCCAGTACTTC	CASSLVSGQETQYF	few	NA	TRBV7-9	TRBJ2-5
TGTGCCAGCAGCCAAGTTTCGGGGGAGCTGTTTTTT	CASSQVSGELFF	many	NA	TRBV4-2	TRBJ2-2
TGTGCCATCAGTTCTCCCTCCTACGAGCAGTACTTC	CAISSPSYEQYF	many	NA	TRBV10-3	TRBJ2-7
TGTGCCAGCAGCGTAGGTCCGGGAGGGGGCGAAAAACTGTTTTTT	CASSVGPGGGEKLFF	few	TRBD1	TRBV9	TRBJ1-4
TGTGCCAGCAGAAGGCAGGGTGAGGAGACCCAGTACTTC	CASRRQGEETQYF	NA	NA	TRBV12-3/TRBV12-4	TRBJ2-5
TGCAGCGTTGAAGGTGGGATACAGGTATCCTACGACGAGCAGTACTTC	CSVEGGIQVSYDEQYF	NA	NA	TRBV29-1	TRBJ2-7
TGTGCCAGCAGTGAATATGACACCGGGGAGCTGTTTTTT	CASSEYDTGELFF	NA	NA	TRBV25-1	TRBJ2-2
TGCGCCAGCAGCGTTTGGAGGGGGGAGTCCTACAATGAGCAGTTCTTC	CASSVWRGESYNEQFF	NA	NA	TRBV5-1	TRBJ2-1
TGTGCCAGCACTCGGACCCAGAGCACAGATACGCAGTATTTT	CASTRTQSTDTQYF	few	NA	TRBV12-3/TRBV12-4	TRBJ2-3
TGCAGTGCCCGGGCTAGCGGGACTAACAATCCCTACGAGCAGTACTTC	CSARASGTNNPYEQYF	many	TRBD2	TRBV20-1	TRBJ2-7
TGCAGTGCTAGAGATTTACAGGGGAGGGCCTACGAGCAGTACTTC	CSARDLQGRAYEQYF	many	NA	TRBV20-1	TRBJ2-7
TGTGCCAGCAGCCCTAGGGTGCCGCTCAATCAGCCCCAGCATTTT	CASSPRVPLNQPQHF	few	NA	TRBV12-3/TRBV12-4	TRBJ1-5
TGCAGCGTTGAACTAGTAGGCTCCTACAATGAGCAGTTCTTC	CSVELVGSYNEQFF	few	NA	TRBV29-1	TRBJ2-1
TGTGCCAGCAGCTTAGTTGGGCGGACAGGGCTGAACACTGAAGCTTTCTTT	CASSLVGRTGLNTEAFF	few	TRBD1	TRBV7-9	TRBJ1-1
TGCGCCAGCAGCCAAGACGGGACGTGGGACAGGGCCTACAATGAGCAGTTCTTC	CASSQDGTWDRAYNEQFF	few	TRBD1	TRBV4-1	TRBJ2-1
TGTGCCAGCAGCTCGACTAGGGAAGATACGCAGTATTTT	CASSSTREDTQYF	many	NA	TRBV7-3	TRBJ2-3
TGTGCCAGCAGCGGCCCGGGACAGGTCACAGATACGCAGTATTTT	CASSGPGQVTDTQYF	few	TRBD1	TRBV9	TRBJ2-3
TGTGCCATCGTCCCGCGACAGGGTTCCGAAGCTTTCTTT	CAIVPRQGSEAFF	few	TRBD1	TRBV10-3	TRBJ1-1
TGTGCCAGCAGTGTCGCCGGGACAGGGGGAGGTGAGCAGTTCTTC	CASSVAGTGGGEQFF	few	TRBD1	TRBV6-2/TRBV6-3	TRBJ2-1
TGTGCCAGCAGTTGGGACAACCGGCTCGATCAGCCCCAGCATTTT	CASSWDNRLDQPQHF	NA	NA	TRBV6-2/TRBV6-3	TRBJ1-5
TGTGCCTGGGACCCGGGACGTTCCTACGAGCAGTACTTC	CAWDPGRSYEQYF	NA	NA	TRBV30	TRBJ2-7
TGTGCCAGCAGCCCTTGGCGAGAATACCAAGAGACCCAGTACTTC	CASSPWREYQETQYF	few	NA	TRBV5-5	TRBJ2-5
TGTGCCACCTATATGATGGGGACTCCCTACGAGCAGTACTTC	CATYMMGTPYEQYF	many	NA	TRBV6-5	TRBJ2-7
TGCAGTGCCCGATCGGGCAGGGGCAATCAGCCCCAGCATTTT	CSARSGRGNQPQHF	few	NA	TRBV20-1	TRBJ1-5
TGTGCCAGCAGTGGGATGGCGGGGTACAATGAGCAGTTCTTC	CASSGMAGYNEQFF	NA	NA	TRBV2	TRBJ2-1
TGCAGTGCGAGGGGGACTAGCGGACCTTCCTACAATGAGCAGTTCTTC	CSARGTSGPSYNEQFF	NA	TRBD2	TRBV20-1	TRBJ2-1
TGTGCCAGCAGCGTAGGGTCCGTGAGCTCCTACGAGCAGTACTTC	CASSVGSVSSYEQYF	few	NA	TRBV9	TRBJ2-7
TGTGCCAGCAGAACAGGATTATACGAGCAGTACTTC	CASRTGLYEQYF	NA	NA	TRBV6-6	TRBJ2-7
TGTGCCAGCAGTTTTCCAGGCATAGGGTACAATGAGCAGTTCTTC	CASSFPGIGYNEQFF	many	NA	TRBV27	TRBJ2-1
TGTGCCAGCACTCGATCAATTGGGGCGGGAGGATTGTACGAGCAGTACTTC	CASTRSIGAGGLYEQYF	NA	TRBD2	TRBV12-3/TRBV12-4	TRBJ2-7
TGTGCCAGCAGCTTCCTAGCGGGAGGGCCGGGAGAGACCCAGTACTTC	CASSFLAGGPGETQYF	NA	TRBD2	TRBV11-3	TRBJ2-5
TGTGCCAGCAGCTCCTTTAGCGGATCCTACAATGAGCAGTTCTTC	CASSSFSGSYNEQFF	NA	NA	TRBV7-9	TRBJ2-1
TGCAGTGCTAGAGATGAGGGCTATGGCTACACCTTC	CSARDEGYGYTF	NA	NA	TRBV20-1	TRBJ1-2
TGTGCCAGCAGTTTATACGGACAAGAGACCCAGTACTTC	CASSLYGQETQYF	few	NA	TRBV12-3/TRBV12-4	TRBJ2-5
TGTGCCAGCAGTCCAGCCGCGTGGGCACCCTACGAGCAGTACTTC	CASSPAAWAPYEQYF	NA	NA	TRBV6-1	TRBJ2-7
TGTGCCAGCAGTTACCTCGCTCCAGGGGAGACCCAGTACTTC	CASSYLAPGETQYF	NA	NA	TRBV6-2/TRBV6-3	TRBJ2-5
TGTGCCAGCAGTTTTTATTTGTCCAGGGCATCGGGAGAGCAGTACTTC	CASSFYLSRASGEQYF	few	NA	TRBV12-3/TRBV12-4	TRBJ2-7
TGCGCCAGCAGCGTAGCGGGGCCAGATACGCAGTATTTT	CASSVAGPDTQYF	NA	TRBD2	TRBV5-1	TRBJ2-3
TGCAGTGCTAGATCCCCGGGACAGACCTCCTCCCTCTATGGCTACACCTTC	CSARSPGQTSSLYGYTF	NA	TRBD1	TRBV20-1	TRBJ1-2
TGCGCCAGCAGCCCGAGGTTAGCCAAAAACATTCAGTACTTC	CASSPRLAKNIQYF	NA	NA	TRBV4-3	TRBJ2-4
TGTGCCAGCAGTGAAGTAGCTGAAGCTTTCTTT	CASSEVAEAFF	NA	NA	TRBV6-1	TRBJ1-1
TGTGCCATCGCAGAACAGGGGGGCAATCAGCCCCAGCATTTT	CAIAEQGGNQPQHF	NA	TRBD1	TRBV10-3	TRBJ1-5
TGCAGCGCCGAAGGGATAAACTCGGGAGCCTACGAGCAGTACTTC	CSAEGINSGAYEQYF	few	NA	TRBV29-1	TRBJ2-7
TGCAGTGCTAGAGGGGGGACTAGCGGGTCCTACGAGCAGTACTTC	CSARGGTSGSYEQYF	many	TRBD2	TRBV20-1	TRBJ2-7
TGCAGCGTTCTGGGGGGGGGCTACGAGCAGTACTTC	CSVLGGGYEQYF	NA	TRBD2	TRBV29-1	TRBJ2-7
TGCAGTGCTCAAGGGGGGACACTTAACACCGGGGAGCTGTTTTTT	CSAQGGTLNTGELFF	few	NA	TRBV20-1	TRBJ2-2